This entry lists 18 T cell receptor beta chains sequenced from one sample in a study of CD4+ T cells in melanoma. Measured with immunoSEQ multiplex PCR; TCRdb has only the in-frame clones, and not every one. The repertoire holds approximately 9,600 clones, with 60% to 70% as singletons. Sequencing was performed on cells from a culture (not recorded whether cultured in vitro). The receptors were gathered from a human donor with melanoma.

The chain has TRBV11-2 and TRBJ1-2, with TRBD1 as a possible D gene (6 bases). Germline lookup yields CDR1 SGHAT and CDR2 FQNNGV. This CDR3 is built from 14 residues. V was clipped by 5 bases and J by 5 bases, with 15 bases between them. CDR3 bases: TGTGCCAGCAGCATTTCGGGGGGCGCTTATGGCTACACCTTC. Amino acid sequence: CASSISGGAYGYTF.

CDR3 DNA: TGTGCCAGCAGTCAAAAACAGGGGATTGAAGCTTTCTTT. Encoded protein: CASSQKQGIEAFF. V is TRBV6-1 and J is TRBJ1-1; the match to TRBD1 covers 7 bases. This CDR3 has 13 amino acids. The junction had 7 bases not matched to a gene; V was cut back by 5 bases and J by 7 bases. CDR1 is MNHNS, CDR2 SASEGT, per germline.

This sequence joins TRBV30 and TRBJ2-2; 7 bases are a match to TRBD2. This CDR3 contains 15 residues. The germline CDR1 and CDR2 sequences are GTSNPN and SVGIG (reference sequence). Trimming cost V 8 bases and J 5 bases; bases outside gene matches: 14. The CDR3 reads CAGKAGSGDTGELFF. The CDR3, as DNA: TGTGCCGGGAAGGCCGGCAGCGGGGATACCGGGGAGCTGTTTTTT.

The CDR3 protein is CSVDWGAKTQYF. CDR3 DNA: TGCAGCGTTGATTGGGGCGCGAAGACCCAGTACTTC. The rearrangement links TRBV29-1 to TRBJ2-5, with TRBD1 as a possible D gene (5 bases). The CDR3 has 12 residues. CDR1 SQVTM and CDR2 ANQGSEA come from the germline V gene. V lost 3 bases, J lost 6 bases, and 11 bases lay in between.

This clone was detected only a few times. In DNA form, the CDR3 reads TGCGCCAGCAGTGATAACAGGGGGCGATACGAGCAGTACTTC. It translates to CASSDNRGRYEQYF. The chain is built from TRBV10-2 and TRBJ2-7; TRBD1 matches at 9 bases. With V trimmed by 3 bases and J by 4 bases, 4 bases remained unmatched. The CDR3 is made up of 14 amino acids. Germline assignment: CDR1 WSHSY and CDR2 SAAADI.

The chain is built from TRBV4-1 and TRBJ1-1; no reliable D call. Germline CDR1 MGHRA, CDR2 YSYEKL. This CDR3 region has 14 residues. Trimming removed 4 bases at V and 1 base at J, with 10 bases between. The CDR3 sequence is CASSPGWGNTEAFF. CDR3 coding DNA: TGCGCCAGCAGCCCCGGGTGGGGGAACACTGAAGCTTTCTTT.

This rearrangement joins TRBV29-1 to TRBJ2-3; D not resolved. This CDR3 comprises 13 residues. Trimming took off 2 bases at V and 3 bases at J, with 9 bases between the two ends. The germline V gene encodes CDR1 SQVTM and CDR2 ANQGSEA. CDR3 protein: CSVEISFTDTQYF. In DNA form, the CDR3 reads TGCAGCGTTGAAATCTCCTTTACAGATACGCAGTATTTT.

This clone occurred once. The chain joins TRBV19 to TRBJ1-1; 7 bases match TRBD1. Losses at the gene ends were 7 bases for V and 0 bases for J; bases not matched to a gene: 8. The CDR3 has 15 residues. Germline V gene data show CDR1 as LNHDA and CDR2 as SQIVND (reference sequence). CDR3 sequence (DNA): TGTGCCAGTATTCGGACAGGTACATTGAACACTGAAGCTTTCTTT. Translated, it gives CASIRTGTLNTEAFF.

J is TRBJ2-1 and V is TRBV4-1, with 9 bases lining up with TRBD1. CDR1 MGHRA and CDR2 YSYEKL come from the germline V gene. The CDR3 is 20 residues long. J was trimmed by 4 bases and V by 5 bases; bases with no gene match: 21. The CDR3 DNA reads as TGCGCCAGCAGCTTTTACAACCGGGACAGGGCGTTCCGGGAGTACAATGAGCAGTTCTTC. Translation gives CASSFYNRDRAFREYNEQFF.

The V gene is TRBV4-1, the J gene TRBJ2-7, with 10 bases that match TRBD1. The J segment lost 4 bases and the V segment lost 3 bases, leaving 12 bases of the junction unmatched. CDR1 and CDR2 (germline): MGHRA, YSYEKL. CDR3 size: 17 residues. The CDR3 loop reads CASSQRAVRTGGYEQYF. CDR3 coding DNA: TGCGCCAGCAGCCAGAGAGCCGTGCGGACAGGGGGTTACGAGCAGTACTTC.

This chain connects TRBV5-4 to TRBJ2-1, with 9 positions matching TRBD1. The CDR3 consists of 16 residues. Germline CDR1 reads SGHNT; CDR2 reads YYREEE (reference sequence). V lost 0 bases and J lost 6; bases outside the gene matches: 7. CDR3 nucleotides: TGTGCCAGCAGCTTGGCACCCGGGACAGGGATCAATGAGCAGTTCTTC. It encodes CASSLAPGTGINEQFF.

The rearrangement links TRBV28 to TRBJ2-3, with D uncertain. Germline values: CDR1 MDHEN, CDR2 SYDVKM. The CDR3 loop spans 16 amino acids. The germline V and J ends were trimmed by 5 bases and 0 bases, with 15 bases remaining between them. CDR3 in amino acids: CASSEVGIYSTDTQYF. In DNA, the CDR3 is TGTGCCAGCAGTGAAGTGGGAATTTATAGCACAGATACGCAGTATTTT.

CDR3 DNA sequence: TGTGCCAGTAGTATATCCCAAGAGACCCAGTACTTC. It encodes CASSISQETQYF. The chain uses TRBV19 and TRBJ2-5; D not certain. Per germline, CDR1 LNHDA and CDR2 SQIVND (reference sequence). The CDR3 is made up of 12 amino acids. V was trimmed by 2 bases and J by 1 base, leaving 2 bases between them.

The chain carries TRBV28 and TRBJ2-7; 10 nucleotides line up with TRBD1. The length of the CDR3 is 16 residues. The germline CDR1 and CDR2 sequences are MDHEN and SYDVKM. V was clipped by 10 bases and J by 6 bases; unmatched bases: 18. The CDR3 region is CATTGPGTGAEGEQYF. The CDR3 coding sequence is TGTGCCACCACGGGTCCCGGGACAGGGGCAGAGGGCGAGCAGTACTTC.

In this sample, this clone turned up a few times. V is TRBV11-3 and J is TRBJ1-1, with a possible D match to TRBD1 (5 bases). Germline loops: CDR1 SGHNT, CDR2 YENEEA. The length of the CDR3 is 13 residues. The V end was cut by 3 bases, the J end by 5 bases, with 10 bases between. CDR3 DNA: TGTGCCAGCAGCTTTGGGCGGGGGACTGAAGCTTTCTTT. Residues: CASSFGRGTEAFF.

The V gene is TRBV5-1, the J gene TRBJ2-2, with 8 bases aligning to TRBD1. CDR1 is SGHRS and CDR2 is YFSETQ in the germline V gene. This CDR3 spans 19 amino acids. Trimming took 0 bases from V and 5 from J; bases not matched to a gene: 15. In DNA form, the CDR3 reads TGCGCCAGCAGCTTGGCGTTCTCACCGGACAGGGTGCAAACCGGGGAGCTGTTTTTT. This sequence encodes CASSLAFSPDRVQTGELFF. Combining the CDR3 with reference TRBV5-1 and TRBJ2-2 gives the whole variable domain KAGVTQTPRYLIKTRGQQVTLSCSPISGHRSVSWYQQTPGQGLQFLFEYFSETQRNKGNFPGRFSGRQFSNSRSEMNVSTLELGDSALYLCASSLAFSPDRVQTGELFFGEGSRLTVL.

The rearrangement uses TRBV5-1 and TRBJ1-2; D gene uncertain. V was cut by 0 bases and J by 4 bases, with 16 bases left in between. This CDR3 has 16 residues. Per the germline V gene, CDR1 is SGHRS and CDR2 is YFSETQ. Written as DNA, the CDR3 is TGCGCCAGCAGCTTGGGTGCTGGAGCAGCCGGCTATGGCTACACCTTC. It codes for CASSLGAGAAGYGYTF.

The chain joins TRBV6-4 to TRBJ2-3; no firm D call. Germline assignment: CDR1 MRHNA and CDR2 SNTAGT. V lost 4 bases to trimming and J lost 1 base, with 9 bases between them. CDR3 length equals 14 residues. CDR3 sequence: CASSALIGTDTQYF. The CDR3 DNA is TGTGCCAGCAGTGCCTTAATAGGCACAGATACGCAGTATTTT.